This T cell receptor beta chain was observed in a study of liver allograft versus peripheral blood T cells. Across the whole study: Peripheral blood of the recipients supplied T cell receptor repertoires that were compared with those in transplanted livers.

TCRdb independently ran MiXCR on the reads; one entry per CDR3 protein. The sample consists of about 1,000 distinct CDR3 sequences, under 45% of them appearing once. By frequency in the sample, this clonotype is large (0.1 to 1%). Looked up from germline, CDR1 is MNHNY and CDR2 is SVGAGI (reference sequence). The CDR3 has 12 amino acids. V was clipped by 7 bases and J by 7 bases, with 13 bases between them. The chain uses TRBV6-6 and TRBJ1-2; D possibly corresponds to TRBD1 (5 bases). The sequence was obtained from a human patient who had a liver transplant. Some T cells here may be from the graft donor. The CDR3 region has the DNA TGTGCCAGCACCACTGGGGGGGTTGGCTACACCTTC. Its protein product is CASTTGGVGYTF.